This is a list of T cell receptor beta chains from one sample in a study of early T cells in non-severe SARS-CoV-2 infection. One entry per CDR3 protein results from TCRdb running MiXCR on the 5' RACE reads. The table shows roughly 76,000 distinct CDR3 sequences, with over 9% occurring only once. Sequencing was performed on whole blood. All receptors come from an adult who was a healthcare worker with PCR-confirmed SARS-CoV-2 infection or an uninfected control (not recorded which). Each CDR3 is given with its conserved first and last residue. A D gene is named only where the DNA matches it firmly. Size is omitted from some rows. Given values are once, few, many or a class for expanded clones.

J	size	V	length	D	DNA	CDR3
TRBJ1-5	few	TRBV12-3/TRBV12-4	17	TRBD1	TGTGCCAGCAGTTTAGCAGGGGGCAGTTATAGCAATCAGCCCCAGCATTTT	CASSLAGGSYSNQPQHF
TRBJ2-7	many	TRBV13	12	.	TGTGCCAGCAGGGCACCGGCGGGGGAGCAGTACTTC	CASRAPAGEQYF
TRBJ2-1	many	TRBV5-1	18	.	TGCGCCAGCAGCTTGGCCCCGACTATTTACAGCTCCTACAATGAGCAGTTCTTC	CASSLAPTIYSSYNEQFF
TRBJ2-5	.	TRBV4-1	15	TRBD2	TGCGCCAGCAGCCACCTTGCGGGAGGTTTAGAGACCCAGTACTTC	CASSHLAGGLETQYF
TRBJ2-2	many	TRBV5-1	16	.	TGCGCCAGCAGCTGGGGCGTCGGCCCGAACACCGGGGAGCTGTTTTTT	CASSWGVGPNTGELFF
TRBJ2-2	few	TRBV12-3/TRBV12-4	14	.	TGTGCCAGCAGTTTACCGGGTGCCACCGGGGAGCTGTTTTTT	CASSLPGATGELFF
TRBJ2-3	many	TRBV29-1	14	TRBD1	TGCAGCGTTGATGACAGGGCCTTCACAGATACGCAGTATTTT	CSVDDRAFTDTQYF
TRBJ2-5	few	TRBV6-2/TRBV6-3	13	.	TGTGCCAGCAGTGCGGACTACCAAGAGACCCAGTACTTC	CASSADYQETQYF
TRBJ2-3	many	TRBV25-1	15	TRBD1	TGTGCCAGCAGCCGCGGACAGGGATACACAGATACGCAGTATTTT	CASSRGQGYTDTQYF
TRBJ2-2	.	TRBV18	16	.	TGTGCCAGCTCACCAGGTTTGGCGTTAAACACCGGGGAGCTGTTTTTT	CASSPGLALNTGELFF
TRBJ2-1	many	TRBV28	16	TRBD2	TGTGCCAGCAGCTCGGGGGGACTAGCGGGAAGGAATGAGCAGTTCTTC	CASSSGGLAGRNEQFF
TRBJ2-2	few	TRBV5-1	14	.	TGCGCCAGCAGCTTGCAACAGAACACCGGGGAGCTGTTTTTT	CASSLQQNTGELFF
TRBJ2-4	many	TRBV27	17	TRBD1	TGTGCCAGCTGGCCGGGGACAGGGGTAGGTAAAAAAAACATTCAGTACTTC	CASWPGTGVGKKNIQYF
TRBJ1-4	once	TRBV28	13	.	TGTGCCAGCAGCAGACAGGTTAATGAAAAACTGTTTTTT	CASSRQVNEKLFF
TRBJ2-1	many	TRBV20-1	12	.	TGCAGTGCCAGGCCCCAGTTGAATGAGCAGTTCTTC	CSARPQLNEQFF
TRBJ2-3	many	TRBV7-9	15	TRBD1	TGTGCCAGCCGTACAGGGGGCAGGGGCCCAGATACGCAGTATTTT	CASRTGGRGPDTQYF
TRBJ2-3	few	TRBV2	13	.	TGTGCCAGCATGGGGACGGGCACAGATACGCAGTATTTT	CASMGTGTDTQYF
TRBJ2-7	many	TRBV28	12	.	TGTGCCAGCAGTTCTAGGGGTGACGAGCAGTACTTC	CASSSRGDEQYF
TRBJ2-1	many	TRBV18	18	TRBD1	TGTGCCAGCTCACCACCGGTGAGGGACAGCCTAGGGGTCAATGAGCAGTTCTTC	CASSPPVRDSLGVNEQFF